The sample holds a few counts of the clone carrying this TCR beta chain. Its antigen is as yet unknown. This sample was included in a study of response to subunit inactivated influenza vaccine. Whole-study findings and limits: There was a suggestion from the authors that each seasonal influenza vaccination recruits few new T cells.

TCRdb independently ran MiXCR on the RT-PCR reads; one entry per CDR3 protein. The sample lists under 200,000 distinct CDR3 sequences, around 10% seen once, with about a third in the top ten. The V gene's germline CDR1 is SGHTA and CDR2 FQGTGA. The CDR3 runs to 16 residues. Deletions cut 5 bases from V and 6 bases from J, with 20 bases between. The TCR comes from a man aged 45 to 75 who received an inactivated influenza vaccine. V and J are TRBV7-3 and TRBJ2-1; D could derive from TRBD1 or TRBD2 (6 bases each). This sample comprised CD8+ T cells sorted from PBMCs, obtained 23 months after vaccination. The CDR3, as DNA: TGTGCCAGCAGCAGCAGGGGTGGCGGGATCGGCAATGAGCAGTTCTTC. Its translation: CASSSRGGGIGNEQFF.